This note documents a single TCR beta chain sequence. Its target is not known. One junction end does not reproduce the germline sequence, and a read error may be involved. The sample originates from a study of response to subunit inactivated influenza vaccine. Each CDR3 protein is one row after TCRdb ran MiXCR on the RT-PCR reads. The sample has 300,000 to 350,000 distinct CDR3 sequences, approximately 23% seen once; the top ten hold 10%. CDR1 and CDR2 (germline): SQVTM, ANQGSEA. This CDR3 region has 11 residues. Findings of the study overall: Authors suggested each seasonal influenza vaccination recruits few new T cells.

The TCR sequence derives from a man aged 45 to 70 who received an inactivated influenza vaccine. The chain uses TRBV29-1 and TRBJ1-4; a possible D gene is TRBD1 (5 bases). Sequencing used PBMCs from blood, obtained roughly 20 months after vaccination. The CDR3 sequence: CSAEGDEKLFF. The DNA for the CDR3 is TGCAGCGCTGAAGGGGATGAAAAACTGTTTTTT.